This TCR beta chain was recovered during a study of blood T cells in healthy people across ages. Whole-study findings and limits: Age brought a roughly linear fall in TCR beta diversity measured per million T cells.

Concerning this clonotype: What it binds is not known. One end of the junction varies from germline; a read error may be responsible.

This CDR3 is built from 14 residues. A J-beta primer mix and a sample-barcoded 5' primer were used in a second PCR of about 7 to 12 cycles. Each CDR3 protein is one row after TCRdb ran MiXCR on the 5' RACE reads. The table shows hundreds of thousands of distinct CDR3 sequences, with 40% to 50% occurring only once. The receptor was isolated from an elderly man in good health. The chain couples TRBV12-3 or TRBV12-4 to TRBJ2-2, with D possibly being TRBD1 (6 bases). Sequenced: blood. CDR3 DNA sequence: TGTGCCAGCAGCTACAGGGTCAACAGCGGGGAGCTGTTTTTT. Translation: CASSYRVNSGELFF.